The 23 T cell receptor beta chains reported below all come from one sample, sequenced in a study of OX40 agonist ivuxolimab in advanced cancers. Assay: immunoSEQ multiplex PCR; the TCRdb copy retains only in-frame clones and omits some. The table includes approximately 130,000 clones, 90% detected once. The sequences come from CD4+ or CD8+ T cells sorted from blood, collected in a trial of the OX40 agonist ivuxolimab. The receptor source for this set is an adult with an advanced solid tumor such as melanoma, head and neck, liver or kidney cancer.

The V call is TRBV27, the J call TRBJ2-3; TRBD2 matches at 8 bases. Trimming at V came to 6 bases and at J to 1 base, leaving 6 bases not matched to a gene. This CDR3 has 15 amino acids. Germline V gives CDR1 MNHEY, CDR2 SMNVEV (reference sequence). The CDR3 here is CASSLGLVGTDTQYF. CDR3 nucleotides: TGTGCCAGCAGCCTGGGACTAGTGGGCACAGATACGCAGTATTTT.

The chain is built from TRBV6-1 and TRBJ1-1; D is unclear. The CDR3 runs 14 residues. Looked up from germline, CDR1 is MNHNS and CDR2 is SASEGT. Deletions cut 6 bases from V and 1 base from J, with 12 bases between. The CDR3 spells CASRLYDQNTEAFF. CDR3 sequence (DNA): TGTGCCAGCAGGCTATATGACCAGAACACTGAAGCTTTCTTT.

The chain employs TRBV28 and TRBJ2-4; 7 nucleotides align to TRBD2. Germline V CDR1 and CDR2: MDHEN, SYDVKM. With 5 bases clipped from V and 13 bases from J, the junction kept 8 bases outside the gene matches. The CDR3 runs 12 residues. CDR3 sequence (DNA): TGTGCCAGCAGTCCCCTACGAGCGGGACAGTACTTC. Protein: CASSPLRAGQYF.

This rearrangement joins TRBV7-2 to TRBJ2-1, with 11 bases identical to TRBD2. V gave up 5 bases and J gave up 6 bases; unmatched junction bases: 12. Germline-derived CDR1 and CDR2 are SGHTA and FQGNSA. The CDR3 has 17 residues. The CDR3 loop is CASSPPPTSGRFNEQFF. In nucleotides, the CDR3 is TGTGCCAGCAGCCCACCCCCCACTAGCGGGAGATTCAATGAGCAGTTCTTC. Filled out from reference TRBV7-2 and TRBJ2-1, the complete variable domain reads GAGVSQSPSNKVTEKGKDVELRCDPISGHTALYWYRQSLGQGLEFLIYFQGNSAPDKSGLPSDRFSAERTGGSVSTLTIQRTQQEDSAVYLCASSPPPTSGRFNEQFFGPGTRLTVL.

This clone has only a few counts. This chain connects TRBV11-2 to TRBJ1-1, with D maybe TRBD1 (6 bases). The CDR3 extends over 14 amino acids. V gave up 3 bases and J gave up 11 bases, with 19 bases separating them. Germline V gene data show CDR1 as SGHAT and CDR2 as FQNNGV. CDR3 region: CASSLGGGLQWAFF. CDR3 nucleotide sequence: TGTGCCAGCAGCTTGGGGGGCGGACTTCAGTGGGCTTTCTTT.

The chain carries TRBV7-3 and TRBJ2-1, with D unclear. The V gene lost 3 bases and the J gene lost 4 bases, with 10 bases spanning the gap. The length of the CDR3 is 14 residues. Germline values: CDR1 SGHTA, CDR2 FQGTGA. Written as DNA, the CDR3 is TGTGCCAGCAGCTTTGGGATTTCATACAATGAGCAGTTCTTC. Its translation is CASSFGISYNEQFF.

This chain links TRBV6-5 with TRBJ2-6; D perhaps matches TRBD2 (5 bases). The CDR3 consists of 15 residues. V lost 2 bases and J lost 0, with 5 bases in between. CDR1 is MNHEY and CDR2 is SVGAGI in the germline V gene. The CDR3 DNA is TGTGCCAGCAGTTACGGGAGCTCTGGGGCCAACGTCCTGACTTTC. This gives the protein CASSYGSSGANVLTF.

V is TRBV7-6 and J is TRBJ1-2; D might be TRBD1 (5 bases). Germline CDR1 SGHVS, CDR2 FNYEAQ. V was pared by 5 bases and J by 2 bases, with 18 bases between. This CDR3 spans 16 amino acids. This CDR3 reads CASSPRVSSGNYGYTF. CDR3 coding DNA: TGTGCCAGCAGCCCAAGGGTTAGTTCAGGGAACTATGGCTACACCTTC.

This rearrangement joins TRBV28 to TRBJ2-1; 12 bases align to TRBD2. Trimming at V came to 3 bases and at J to 16 bases, leaving 13 bases not matched to a gene. The germline V gene has CDR1 MDHEN and CDR2 SYDVKM. The CDR3 extends over 15 amino acids. Here the CDR3 reads CASSLSASGRAVPFF. The CDR3 DNA is TGTGCCAGCAGTTTGTCGGCTAGCGGGAGGGCCGTCCCCTTCTTC.

The chain couples TRBV18 to TRBJ2-1, with 8 bases matching TRBD2. Germline-derived CDR1 and CDR2 are KGHSH and LQKENI. V shed 5 bases and J 6 bases; nucleotides not matched to a gene: 3. The CDR3 has 13 residues. CDR3 region: CASSSGRVNEQFF. In nucleotides, the CDR3 is TGTGCCAGCTCAAGCGGGAGAGTCAATGAGCAGTTCTTC. Drawing the rest from reference TRBV18 and TRBJ2-1, the complete variable domain is NAGVMQNPRHLVRRRGQEARLRCSPMKGHSHVYWYRQLPEEGLKFMVYLQKENIIDESGMPKERFSAEFPKEGPSILRIQQVVRGDSAAYFCASSSGRVNEQFFGPGTRLTVL.

This clone was seen only a few times. The chain recombines TRBV30 with TRBJ1-1; D perhaps matches TRBD1 (6 bases). CDR3 length equals 14 residues. Germline CDR1 is GTSNPN and CDR2 is SVGIG (reference sequence). The ends were cut back, 1 base at V and 4 bases at J, with 13 bases in the middle. CDR3 residues: CAWSEGVSITEAFF. The CDR3 DNA is TGTGCCTGGAGTGAGGGGGTTTCGATCACTGAAGCTTTCTTT. Full variable domain (remainder filled in from reference TRBV30 and TRBJ1-1): SQTIHQWPATLVQPVGSPLSLECTVEGTSNPNLYWYRQAAGRGLQLLFYSVGIGQISSEVPQNLSASRPQDRQFILSSKKLLLSDSGFYLCAWSEGVSITEAFFGQGTRLTVV.

This rearrangement joins TRBV5-1 to TRBJ2-7; tentative D call: TRBD2 (6 bases). V was shortened by 1 base and J by 0 bases, with 8 bases between the two germline ends. Germline CDR1 SGHRS, CDR2 YFSETQ. The CDR3 loop spans 14 amino acids. The CDR3 reads CASSLSTSSYEQYF. The CDR3 DNA sequence: TGCGCCAGCAGCTTGTCGACTAGCTCCTACGAGCAGTACTTC.

The chain uses TRBV28 and TRBJ1-3; 7 bases align to TRBD1. J lost 3 bases, V lost 8 bases, and 19 bases had no gene match. This CDR3 is 18 amino acids long. CDR1 and CDR2 from the germline V gene are MDHEN and SYDVKM. CDR3 DNA: TGTGCCAGCCGCCCCGGGACAGTCGCACAAGGGTATGGAAACACCATATATTTT. It codes for CASRPGTVAQGYGNTIYF.

This sequence joins TRBV15 and TRBJ2-2; D assignment may be TRBD1 or TRBD2 (5 bases each). The CDR3 sequence is 15 residues long. Between the trimmed V and J ends, which lost 3 bases and 4 bases, there was a span of 12 bases. Germline loops: CDR1 LNHNV, CDR2 YYDKDF (reference sequence). The CDR3 reads CATSSIQAGTGELFF. In DNA, the CDR3 is TGTGCCACCAGCAGTATACAGGCGGGCACCGGGGAGCTGTTTTTT. The complete variable domain, with remaining parts taken from reference TRBV15 and TRBJ2-2, reads DAMVIQNPRYQVTQFGKPVTLSCSQTLNHNVMYWYQQKSSQAPKLLFHYYDKDFNNEADTPDNFQSRRPNTSFCFLDIRSPGLGDTAMYLCATSSIQAGTGELFFGEGSRLTVL.

This clone was seen a single time. The chain is built from TRBV18 and TRBJ2-1, with D perhaps TRBD2 (5 bases). Germline values: CDR1 KGHSH, CDR2 LQKENI. V lost 5 bases to trimming and J lost 7 bases, with 12 bases between them. The CDR3 extends over 13 amino acids. The chain's CDR3 is CASSESRENEQFF. The CDR3 DNA reads TGTGCCAGCTCAGAATCGAGGGAGAATGAGCAGTTCTTC.

The chain combines TRBV7-2 with TRBJ2-5; 7 bases align to TRBD2. There are 14 residues in the CDR3. Germline-derived CDR1 and CDR2 are SGHTA and FQGNSA. Trimming removed 1 base from V and 4 bases from J; junction bases left unmatched: 3. The CDR3: CASSLEGGSETQYF. The CDR3 DNA follows: TGTGCCAGCAGCTTAGAGGGAGGGTCAGAGACCCAGTACTTC.

J is TRBJ1-3 and V is TRBV11-2; tentatively, D is TRBD1 (6 bases). The germline V gene encodes CDR1 SGHAT and CDR2 FQNNGV. There are 17 residues in the CDR3. V was clipped by 5 bases and J by 2 bases, with 19 bases between them. CDR3 bases: TGTGCCAGCAGCAACCTTGCGGGGGCGAGGGCTGGAAACACCATATATTTT. Translated: CASSNLAGARAGNTIYF.

DNA of the CDR3: TGTGCCAGCAGCACGGGACAGGGGTACAATGAGCAGTTCTTC. This codes for CASSTGQGYNEQFF. The V call is TRBV5-6, the J call TRBJ2-1, with TRBD1 identical over 10 bases. The CDR3 is 14 amino acids. V gave up 4 bases and J gave up 4 bases; unmatched junction bases: 2. Germline V gene sequence: CDR1 SGHDT, CDR2 YYEEEE.

This clone was picked up one time. The chain links TRBV6-5 to TRBJ2-7, with unresolved D. V shed 1 base and J shed 6 bases, with 10 bases lying between them. This CDR3 contains 13 residues. From germline, CDR1 is MNHEY and CDR2 SVGAGI. The CDR3 sequence: CASSYWSAREQYF. CDR3 nucleotides: TGTGCCAGCAGTTACTGGTCAGCTCGCGAGCAGTACTTC.

V usage is TRBV6-6 and J usage is TRBJ2-7, with D hard to call. Germline V lookup: CDR1 MNHNY, CDR2 SVGAGI (reference sequence). V dropped 4 bases and J dropped 2 bases, with 18 bases sitting between them. This CDR3 region has 16 residues. The CDR3 region is CASSSPSARNTYEQYF. The CDR3 DNA sequence: TGTGCCAGCAGTTCCCCTTCGGCTAGAAATACCTACGAGCAGTACTTC.

The genes are TRBV28 and TRBJ2-7; D may be TRBD1 or TRBD2 (5 bases each). CDR3 size: 17 residues. Germline V gene data show CDR1 as MDHEN and CDR2 as SYDVKM. V shed 2 bases and J shed 0 bases, with 17 bases lying between them. The CDR3 spells CASSLRGSGTISYEQYF. The CDR3 DNA reads TGTGCCAGCAGTTTAAGGGGTTCCGGGACCATCTCCTACGAGCAGTACTTC.

The chain carries TRBV19 and TRBJ1-2; 9 nucleotides agree with TRBD1. This CDR3 comprises 14 residues. Germline CDR1 LNHDA, CDR2 SQIVND (reference sequence). The V and J ends lost 6 bases and 6 bases, in that order; junction bases with no gene match: 8. The CDR3 region has the DNA TGTGCCAGTAGCCTAAGGGGGACAGGGAATGGCTACACCTTC. It is translated as CASSLRGTGNGYTF.

This chain links TRBV6-5 with TRBJ1-5, with 7 bases lining up with TRBD1. Germline V lookup: CDR1 MNHEY, CDR2 SVGAGI. The junction had 11 bases not matched to a gene; V was cut back by 4 bases and J by 5 bases. The CDR3 contains 16 residues. The CDR3 protein is CASSSAFAGTDQPQHF. As DNA, the CDR3 is TGTGCCAGCAGTTCTGCCTTCGCAGGGACAGATCAGCCCCAGCATTTT.